A single sample gave rise to the 15 T cell receptor beta chains below, sequenced in a study of breast tumors, draining lymph nodes, adjacent tissues. The lymph nodes were axillary draining lymph nodes from breast cancer patients. One entry per CDR3 protein results from TCRdb running MiXCR on the multiplex PCR reads. The sample carries around 150,000 distinct CDR3 sequences, less than 35% recorded once. Sequences were obtained from axillary lymph node tissue. All receptors derive from a female donor with breast cancer. Some clones in this sample may be carry-over from other donors' samples.

This clonotype was recorded at least ten times. The V and J genes are TRBV18 and TRBJ2-1; D may be TRBD1 (6 bases). The CDR3 sequence is 15 residues long. V was shortened by 0 bases and J by 6 bases, with 12 bases between the two germline ends. CDR1 and CDR2 (germline): KGHSH, LQKENI. CDR3 in amino acids: CASSPPDSGTNEQFF. CDR3 DNA: TGTGCCAGCTCACCACCGGACAGTGGTACCAATGAGCAGTTCTTC.

This clonotype was observed at least ten times. This chain joins TRBV3-1 and TRBJ2-5; D is possibly TRBD1 or TRBD2 (6 bases each). Germline CDR1 LGHDT, CDR2 YNNKEL (reference sequence). Trimming cost V 1 base and J 2 bases, with 14 bases left between them. This CDR3 region has 16 residues. CDR3 in amino acids: CASSQGSGARQETQYF. The CDR3 nucleotides are TGTGCCAGCAGCCAAGGATCGGGGGCGAGGCAAGAGACCCAGTACTTC.

Ten or more counts support this clonotype. This chain links TRBV7-8 with TRBJ2-2, with TRBD2 matching 9 bases. CDR1 and CDR2 (germline): SGHVS, FQNEAQ. This CDR3 is built from 18 residues. After removal of 5 bases from V and 3 bases from J, the junction contained 13 bases not matched to a gene. The CDR3 nucleotides read TGTGCCAGCAGCCAAGGTCTGGCGGGGGGGCGCGACACCGGGGAGCTGTTTTTT. Translation: CASSQGLAGGRDTGELFF.

In this sample, this clonotype turned up many times. The CDR3 DNA sequence: TGTGCCAGCTTGGTGCAGTCTAGCACAGATACGCAGTATTTT. Translation: CASLVQSSTDTQYF. This chain joins TRBV2 and TRBJ2-3; D gene unclear. The CDR3 has 14 amino acids. Trimming took 8 bases from V and 0 from J, leaving 12 bases between them. Germline CDR1 reads SNHLY; CDR2 reads FYNNEI.

This clonotype showed up just a few times. This clone may be a read error of a much larger clone one base away. The chain is built from TRBV7-2 and TRBJ1-2; 11 nucleotides match TRBD1. Looked up from germline, CDR1 is SGHTA and CDR2 is FQGNSA. V was pared by 1 base and J by 3 bases, with 4 bases of the junction left unmatched. The CDR3 runs to 16 residues. CDR3 sequence reads: CASSLGGQGVDYGYTF. CDR3 coding DNA: TGTGCCAGCAGCTTAGGGGGACAGGGGGTCGACTATGGCTACACCTTC.

This clonotype came up many times. The J gene is TRBJ1-3, the V gene TRBV5-1; possibly TRBD1 for D (5 bases). The CDR3 length is 16 residues. The germline V gene has CDR1 SGHRS and CDR2 YFSETQ. Trimming pared 0 bases from V and 0 bases from J, leaving 10 bases between. DNA of the CDR3: TGCGCCAGCAGCTTGGGTCTGCAGGGCTCTGGAAACACCATATATTTT. This translates into CASSLGLQGSGNTIYF.

As regards this clonotype: The conserved final phenylalanine or tryptophan is absent from the CDR3, which likely points to a read error. This sequence joins TRBV6-1 and TRBJ1-1; the D gene is possibly TRBD1 (5 bases). Germline lookup yields CDR1 MNHNS and CDR2 SASEGT. The CDR3 is 14 residues long. Trimming took off 8 bases at V and 2 bases at J, with 15 bases between the two ends. The CDR3 DNA reads as TGTGCCAGCGACGTCAGGGCCTTAAACACTGAAGCTTTCCTT. This sequence encodes CASDVRALNTEAFL.

This clonotype was recorded once. The V and J genes are TRBV29-1 and TRBJ2-5; TRBD1 agrees at 7 bases. Per germline, CDR1 SQVTM and CDR2 ANQGSEA. The CDR3 covers 12 residues. V lost 8 bases and J lost 2; bases outside the gene matches: 5. The CDR3 DNA is TGCAGCTCGGACAGGCGACAAGAGACCCAGTACTTC. It is translated as CSSDRRQETQYF. Supplemented by reference TRBV29-1 and TRBJ2-5, the full variable domain reads SAVISQKPSRDICQRGTSLTIQCQVDSQVTMMFWYRQQPGQSLTLIATANQGSEATYESGFVIDKFPISRPNLTFSTLTVSNMSPEDSSIYLCSSDRRQETQYFGPGTRLLVL.

This clonotype occurred many times. J is TRBJ1-4 and V is TRBV29-1; the D gene is possibly TRBD1 (5 bases). In germline, CDR1 is SQVTM, CDR2 ANQGSEA. The CDR3 has 11 amino acids. V was shortened by 4 bases and J by 5 bases, with 5 bases between the two germline ends. CDR3 protein: CSVGQNEKLFF. The CDR3, as DNA: TGCAGCGTTGGACAGAATGAAAAACTGTTTTTT.

In its sample, this clonotype was seen a few times. V usage is TRBV20-1 and J usage is TRBJ1-4; TRBD1 is a possible D gene (5 bases). Per germline, CDR1 DFQATT and CDR2 SNEGSKA (reference sequence). The CDR3 runs 14 residues. The V gene lost 3 bases and the J gene lost 8 bases, with 16 bases spanning the gap. The CDR3 DNA reads TGCAGTGCTAGTCAAGTCGGGGGGACGGAAAAACTGTTTTTT. It specifies CSASQVGGTEKLFF.

This clonotype was observed a handful of times. A read error is possible here, since a much larger clone lies one base away. The V call is TRBV7-9, the J call TRBJ2-2; perhaps TRBD2 as D (7 bases). The CDR3 is 12 residues long. Trimming stripped 7 bases from V and 6 bases from J, with 9 bases between. From germline, CDR1 is SEHNR and CDR2 FQNEAQ (reference sequence). CDR3 coding DNA: TGTGCCAGCATAGGGGGGGCCGGGGAGCTGTTTTTT. Amino acid sequence: CASIGGAGELFF.

The rearrangement uses TRBV15 and TRBJ2-7; 9 bases are shared with TRBD2. With V trimmed by 0 bases and J by 7 bases, 7 bases remained unmatched. The CDR3 covers 15 residues. CDR1 is LNHNV, CDR2 YYDKDF, per germline (reference sequence). Here the CDR3 reads CATSREGGGADEQYV. For the CDR3, the DNA is TGTGCCACCAGCAGAGAGGGCGGGGGGGCCGATGAGCAGTACGTC.

J is TRBJ1-2 and V is TRBV12-5, with 8 bases identical to TRBD1. V dropped 5 bases and J dropped 3; count of bases not matched to a gene: 2. Germline CDR1 LGHNT, CDR2 FRNRAP. The CDR3 covers 13 residues. In nucleotides, the CDR3 is TGTGCTAGTGGTCGGGACAGGCACTATGGCTACACCTTC. Translation gives CASGRDRHYGYTF. Complete variable domain (other parts from reference TRBV12-5 and TRBJ1-2): DARVTQTPRHKVTEMGQEVTMRCQPILGHNTVFWYRQTMMQGLELLAYFRNRAPLDDSGMPKDRFSAEMPDATLATLKIQPSEPRDSAVYFCASGRDRHYGYTFGSGTRLTVV.

This clonotype was counted once. A much larger clone is a single base away; this may be a read error. The chain has TRBV5-5 and TRBJ2-5, with D possibly called TRBD1 or TRBD2 (6 bases each). The CDR3 loop spans 16 amino acids. Germline lookup yields CDR1 SGHKS and CDR2 YYEKEE (reference sequence). CDR3 DNA: TGCGCCAGCAGCTTGGTCGGTGTCCCGGGGGCAGAGACCCAGTACTTC. As protein: CASSLVGVPGAETQYF.

This clonotype was seen repeatedly, ten times or more. V gene TRBV20-1 combines with J gene TRBJ2-6; D not certain. Germline CDR1 DFQATT, CDR2 SNEGSKA (reference sequence). Trimming shortened V by 2 bases and J by 8 bases, and 10 bases separated the two germline ends. This CDR3 has 13 residues. CDR3 sequence (DNA): TGCAGTGCTAGATCGGACCCCACCAACGTCCTGACTTTC. It codes for CSARSDPTNVLTF.